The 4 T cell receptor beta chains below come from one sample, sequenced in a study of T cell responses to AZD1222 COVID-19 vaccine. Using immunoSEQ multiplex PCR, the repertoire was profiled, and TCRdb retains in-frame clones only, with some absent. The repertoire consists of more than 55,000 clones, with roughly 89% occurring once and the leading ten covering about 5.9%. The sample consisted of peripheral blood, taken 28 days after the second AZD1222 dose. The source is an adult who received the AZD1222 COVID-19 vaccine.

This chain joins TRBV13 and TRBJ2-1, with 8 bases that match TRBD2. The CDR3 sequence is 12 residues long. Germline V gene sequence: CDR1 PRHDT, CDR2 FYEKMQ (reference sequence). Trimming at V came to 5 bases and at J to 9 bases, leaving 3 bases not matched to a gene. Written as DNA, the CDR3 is TGTGCCAGCAGCCCCCGGGAGGGTGAGCAGTTCTTC. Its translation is CASSPREGEQFF.

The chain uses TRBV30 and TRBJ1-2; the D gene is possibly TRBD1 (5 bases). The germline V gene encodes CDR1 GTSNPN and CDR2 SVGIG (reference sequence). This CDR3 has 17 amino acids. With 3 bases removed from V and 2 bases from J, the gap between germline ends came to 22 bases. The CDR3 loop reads CAWSIMRQGSLNYGYTF. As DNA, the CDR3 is TGTGCCTGGAGCATAATGAGGCAGGGTAGTTTAAACTATGGCTACACCTTC. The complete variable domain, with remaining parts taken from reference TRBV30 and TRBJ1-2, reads SQTIHQWPATLVQPVGSPLSLECTVEGTSNPNLYWYRQAAGRGLQLLFYSVGIGQISSEVPQNLSASRPQDRQFILSSKKLLLSDSGFYLCAWSIMRQGSLNYGYTFGSGTRLTVV.

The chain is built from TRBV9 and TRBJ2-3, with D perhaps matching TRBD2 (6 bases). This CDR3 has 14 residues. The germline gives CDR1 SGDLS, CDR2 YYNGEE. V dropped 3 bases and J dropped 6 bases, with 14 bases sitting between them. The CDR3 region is CASSEGTLRDTQYF. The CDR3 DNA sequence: TGTGCCAGCAGCGAGGGGACTTTGCGGGATACGCAGTATTTT.

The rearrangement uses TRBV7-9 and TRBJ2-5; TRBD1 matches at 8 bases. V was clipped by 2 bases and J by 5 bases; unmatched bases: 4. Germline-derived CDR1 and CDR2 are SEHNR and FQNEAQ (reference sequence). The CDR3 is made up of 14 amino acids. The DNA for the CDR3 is TGTGCCAGCAGCTTACAGGGGGCAGGGGAGACCCAGTACTTC. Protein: CASSLQGAGETQYF.